This entry lists 28 T cell receptor beta chains sequenced from one sample in a study of blood T cell repertoires in COVID-19. TCRdb's table, derived via immunoSEQ multiplex PCR, lists solely in-frame clones and lacks some. The sample has a few hundred thousand clones, nearly 90% seen once. The sequenced material came from peripheral blood. All receptors come from a woman in her thirties with acute or convalescent COVID-19.

This clone occurred once. This chain uses TRBV7-9 with TRBJ2-7; tentative D call: TRBD2 (5 bases). Per the germline V gene, CDR1 is SEHNR and CDR2 is FQNEAQ (reference sequence). V was shortened by 2 bases and J by 3 bases, with 11 bases between the two germline ends. CDR3 length: 14 amino acids. The CDR3, as DNA: TGTGCCAGCAGCTTAACCGGGATCGACTACGAGCAGTACTTC. Its protein is CASSLTGIDYEQYF.

This chain uses TRBV7-8 with TRBJ2-1; 9 positions agree with TRBD2. The CDR3 is 17 amino acids. The germline CDR1 and CDR2 sequences are SGHVS and FQNEAQ. Germline trimming cut 5 bases from V and 0 bases from J; bases unmatched to any gene: 8. The CDR3 DNA reads TGTGCCAGCAGCCCGGACATTAGCGGGAGCTCCTACAATGAGCAGTTCTTC. Protein sequence: CASSPDISGSSYNEQFF.

V gene TRBV5-4 combines with J gene TRBJ1-6; D is ambiguous. The germline gives CDR1 SGHNT, CDR2 YYREEE (reference sequence). Trimming pared 3 bases from V and 14 bases from J, leaving 12 bases between. The CDR3 consists of 12 residues. CDR3 sequence (DNA): TGTGCCAGCAGCTCCCCCCCGGGAACCCTCCACTTT. Protein: CASSSPPGTLHF.

The CDR3 DNA reads TGCGCCAGCAGCCAATCTAGGTATTTAGAGACCCAGTACTTC. It is translated as CASSQSRYLETQYF. This sequence joins TRBV4-3 and TRBJ2-5; D is undetermined. CDR1 is LGHNA, CDR2 YSLEER, per germline. CDR3 length: 14 residues. Trimming pared 2 bases from V and 4 bases from J, leaving 11 bases between.

The V call is TRBV6-6, the J call TRBJ1-2; 9 nucleotides align to TRBD1. The V gene end was trimmed by 5 bases and the J gene end by 4 bases; junction bases not matched to a gene: 8. CDR3 length: 15 amino acids. Germline CDR1 MNHNY, CDR2 SVGAGI (reference sequence). The CDR3 spells CASSGGTGRSYGYTF. The CDR3 nucleotides are TGTGCCAGCAGTGGGGGGACAGGGAGATCCTATGGCTACACCTTC.

As regards this clone: This sample also contains other DNA sequences that code for the same CDR3. V and J are TRBV13 and TRBJ2-7; 8 bases match TRBD1. J gave up 2 bases and V 3 bases, and 3 bases lay outside the gene matches. This CDR3 contains 14 residues. Per the germline V gene, CDR1 is PRHDT and CDR2 is FYEKMQ (reference sequence). The CDR3 is CASSFGQGTYEQYF. The CDR3 bases are TGTGCCAGCAGCTTCGGACAGGGCACCTACGAGCAGTACTTC.

This clone appeared once. J is TRBJ2-1 and V is TRBV12-5, with D possibly TRBD2 on 6 matching bases. This CDR3 has 16 amino acids. Germline CDR1 reads LGHNT; CDR2 reads FRNRAP. Trimming took off 1 base at V and 5 bases at J, with 15 bases between the two ends. The CDR3 nucleotides read TGTGCTAGTGGTTTGGGGGGACTTAGGGGCCACAATGAGCAGTTCTTC. This encodes CASGLGGLRGHNEQFF.

CDR3 amino acids: CASSLLTGVADTQYF. Here the CDR3 DNA reads TGTGCCAGCAGCTTGTTGACAGGGGTTGCAGATACGCAGTATTTT. The chain recombines TRBV5-4 with TRBJ2-3, with TRBD1 identical over 8 bases. Germline CDR1 and CDR2: SGHNT and YYREEE (reference sequence). V dropped 1 base and J dropped 4; count of bases not matched to a gene: 5. CDR3 size: 15 residues.

V usage is TRBV30 and J usage is TRBJ2-7, with D possibly TRBD2 on 6 matching bases. CDR3 length: 14 amino acids. Germline V gene sequence: CDR1 GTSNPN, CDR2 SVGIG (reference sequence). CDR3 bases: TGTGCGTACACCGGAGGGACTGGGTCGGGCGAGCAGTACTTC. This encodes CAYTGGTGSGEQYF.

The rearrangement links TRBV7-2 to TRBJ2-7; 10 positions match TRBD2. J lost 5 bases, V lost 0 bases, and 4 bases had no gene match. Germline V gives CDR1 SGHTA, CDR2 FQGNSA. This CDR3 comprises 15 residues. CDR3 residues: CASSLASGRPDEQYF. CDR3 nucleotides: TGTGCCAGCAGCTTAGCTAGCGGGAGGCCAGACGAGCAGTACTTC.

The chain carries TRBV5-3 and TRBJ2-3; 11 bases match TRBD2. TRBV5-3 is recorded as an ORF, its role being uncertain. There are 18 residues in the CDR3. V trimming: 2 bases; J trimming: 0 bases; junction bases outside the gene matches: 8. CDR3 region: CARSFSGTSGPSTDTQYF. The CDR3 DNA is TGTGCCAGAAGCTTCTCCGGGACTAGCGGACCTAGCACAGATACGCAGTATTTT.

The rearrangement joins TRBV24-1 to TRBJ2-5; the D gene is possibly TRBD1 (7 bases). The CDR3 is 18 amino acids. Trimming cost V 8 bases and J 2 bases, with 26 bases left between them. Germline CDR1 KGHDR, CDR2 SFDVKD. CDR3 in DNA: TGTGCCACCATCGACAGGGTGAGGTTCGGGAGCGGGCAAGAGACCCAGTACTTC. Protein sequence: CATIDRVRFGSGQETQYF.

This clone has only one observation. The chain has TRBV7-2 and TRBJ2-2; 7 positions agree with TRBD2. The CDR3 is 15 residues long. Per germline, CDR1 SGHTA and CDR2 FQGNSA. V lost 2 bases, J lost 5 bases, and 5 bases stayed unmatched. The CDR3 is CASSLSGLQTGELFF. Here the CDR3 DNA reads TGTGCCAGCAGCTTATCGGGACTACAGACCGGGGAGCTGTTTTTT.

The chain joins TRBV2 to TRBJ2-5, with 7 positions matching TRBD1. The CDR3 totals 13 residues. CDR1 and CDR2 from the germline V gene are SNHLY and FYNNEI. Losses at the gene ends were 7 bases for V and 4 bases for J; bases not matched to a gene: 6. The CDR3: CASTEGGPETQYF. CDR3 DNA sequence: TGTGCCAGCACCGAAGGGGGCCCAGAGACCCAGTACTTC.

This chain uses TRBV5-4 with TRBJ2-5, with D unclear. V was shortened by 6 bases and J by 2 bases, with 11 bases between the two germline ends. Germline CDR1 and CDR2: SGHNT and YYREEE (reference sequence). The CDR3 is 13 amino acids. In nucleotides, the CDR3 is TGTGCCAGCAACAGATTCGAGCAAGAGACCCAGTACTTC. This encodes CASNRFEQETQYF.

Points on this clone: Other DNA sequences in the same sample also yield this CDR3. The rearrangement uses TRBV6-5 and TRBJ1-1; D is possibly TRBD1 (5 bases). The CDR3 extends over 14 amino acids. The ends were cut back, 0 bases at V and 2 bases at J, with 7 bases in the middle. Germline CDR1 and CDR2: MNHEY and SVGAGI. CDR3 bases: TGTGCCAGCAGTTACTCGACAGTAAACACTGAAGCTTTCTTT. Its protein is CASSYSTVNTEAFF.

The rearrangement links TRBV9 to TRBJ1-4; a possible D gene is TRBD1 (6 bases). Germline CDR1 SGDLS, CDR2 YYNGEE. The CDR3 spans 15 residues. V was trimmed by 0 bases and J by 6 bases, leaving 12 bases between them. Here the CDR3 reads CASSVAGRGDEKLFF. The CDR3 region has the DNA TGTGCCAGCAGCGTAGCGGGCAGGGGCGATGAAAAACTGTTTTTT.

The V and J genes are TRBV30 and TRBJ1-3; D perhaps matches TRBD1 (5 bases). Trimming removed 4 bases at V and 4 bases at J, with 20 bases between. Germline CDR1 GTSNPN, CDR2 SVGIG (reference sequence). This CDR3 spans 16 amino acids. The CDR3 DNA reads as TGTGCCTGGAAACCCCTAGACAGTCTCTCCGGAAACACCATATATTTT. This translates into CAWKPLDSLSGNTIYF.

This clone was counted a single time. The rearrangement uses TRBV6-5 and TRBJ1-1, with unresolved D. Germline assignment: CDR1 MNHEY and CDR2 SVGAGI. V gave up 0 bases and J gave up 0 bases, with 5 bases separating them. The length of the CDR3 is 14 residues. The CDR3 region has the DNA TGTGCCAGCAGTTACTCGAGCTTGAACACTGAAGCTTTCTTT. Its translation: CASSYSSLNTEAFF.

This chain links TRBV4-3 with TRBJ2-7, with 9 bases that match TRBD1. V trimming: 0 bases; J trimming: 2 bases; junction bases outside the gene matches: 8. Per germline, CDR1 LGHNA and CDR2 YSLEER. The CDR3 is 17 amino acids. CDR3 bases: TGCGCCAGCAGCCAAGATTATTGGGGGACAGGGACCTACGAGCAGTACTTC. Amino acid sequence: CASSQDYWGTGTYEQYF.

J is TRBJ2-7 and V is TRBV27, with D possibly being TRBD1 (6 bases). With 6 bases removed from V and 6 bases from J, the gap between germline ends came to 18 bases. Germline V gene sequence: CDR1 MNHEY, CDR2 SMNVEV (reference sequence). The CDR3 is 14 amino acids. CDR3 sequence (DNA): TGTGCCAGCAGCCTCAACCGCGGACAGCTCGAGCAGTACTTC. It translates to CASSLNRGQLEQYF.

This sequence joins TRBV12-5 and TRBJ2-5; 11 bases are shared with TRBD2. Unmatched junction bases numbered 6, after V lost 1 base and J lost 5 bases. CDR3 size: 16 residues. Germline CDR1 LGHNT, CDR2 FRNRAP. CDR3 amino acids: CASGLASGRSGETQYF. CDR3 DNA sequence: TGTGCTAGTGGTTTGGCTAGCGGGAGGTCCGGGGAGACCCAGTACTTC.

The chain couples TRBV9 to TRBJ2-3; 11 bases align to TRBD2. The CDR3 contains 15 residues. Germline V gene lookup returns CDR1 SGDLS and CDR2 YYNGEE. V was clipped by 3 bases and J by 5 bases; unmatched bases: 5. Here the CDR3 reads CASSATSGSVDTQYF. In DNA, the CDR3 is TGTGCCAGCAGCGCTACTAGCGGGAGCGTAGATACGCAGTATTTT.

The V gene is TRBV2, the J gene TRBJ2-3; D is unresolved. The V gene's germline CDR1 is SNHLY and CDR2 FYNNEI. The CDR3 has 12 amino acids. V dropped 4 bases and J dropped 6 bases, with 8 bases sitting between them. The CDR3 spells CASSAVADTQYF. The CDR3 DNA reads TGTGCCAGCAGTGCCGTTGCGGATACGCAGTATTTT.

This sequence joins TRBV19 and TRBJ2-7; 10 bases fit TRBD1. Germline trimming cut 4 bases from V and 3 bases from J; bases unmatched to any gene: 6. This CDR3 spans 15 amino acids. In germline, CDR1 is LNHDA, CDR2 SQIVND (reference sequence). CDR3 nucleotides: TGTGCCAGTAGTAGAGCCGGGACAGGGGTCTACGAGCAGTACTTC. Translation: CASSRAGTGVYEQYF.

CDR3 sequence: CATSEGRGRETQYF. For the CDR3, the DNA is TGTGCCACCAGTGAGGGCAGGGGCAGAGAGACCCAGTACTTC. This chain connects TRBV24-1 to TRBJ2-5, with a weak D call TRBD1 (6 bases). V lost 4 bases and J lost 4, with 12 bases in between. The CDR3 is 14 amino acids. CDR1 and CDR2 (germline): KGHDR, SFDVKD.

Here the CDR3 reads CASSHRYTGELFF. The CDR3 bases are TGTGCCAGCAGCCACAGGTACACCGGGGAGCTGTTTTTT. This chain uses TRBV3-1 (or the pseudogene TRBV3-2) with TRBJ2-2; D not certain. CDR1 and CDR2 (germline): LGHDT, YNNKEL (reference sequence). The CDR3 sequence is 13 residues long. The germline V and J ends were trimmed by 3 bases and 3 bases, with 5 bases remaining between them.

This clone was counted between two and nine times. The chain recombines TRBV21-1 with TRBJ1-5. TRBV21-1 is shown as a pseudogene. The CDR3 spans 15 residues. Here the CDR3 reads CASSKREGNYQPQHF. The CDR3 coding sequence is TGTGCCAGCAGCAAAAGGGAGGGTAATTATCAGCCCCAGCATTTT.